This TCR beta chain was documented in a study of blood T cell repertoires in COVID-19. Turning to the study itself: The United States, Italy and Spain provided the acute and convalescent COVID-19 samples.

Germline CDR1 is MNHEY and CDR2 is SVGAGI. V gave up 2 bases and J gave up 5 bases, with 13 bases separating them. This CDR3 is built from 15 residues. TCRdb's table, derived via immunoSEQ multiplex PCR, lists solely in-frame clones and lacks some. This table holds 200,000 to 250,000 clones, about 86% found once. The sequence was obtained from a woman aged 45-60 years with acute or convalescent COVID-19. The source material was peripheral blood. The chain has TRBV6-5 and TRBJ2-1; a weak D match, TRBD2 (5 bases). CDR3 DNA sequence: TGTGCCAGCAGTTACAGAGGGAGTCCTAACAATGAGCAGTTCTTC. Translating it yields CASSYRGSPNNEQFF.